This TCR beta chain was recovered during a study of breast tumors, draining lymph nodes, adjacent tissues listed by TCRdb under 2016. As for the study more broadly: Breast cancer patients provided tumor, adjacent nontumor tissue and axillary lymph nodes, and the study compared the TCR beta repertoires across these three sources. The study was designed to assess the relationships and possible T-cell exchange between tumor, surrounding tissue and draining lymph node repertoires in human breast cancer. The paper as a whole reports these results and caveats: Rather than being directly demonstrated, the conclusion that tumor T cells originate in lymph nodes was presented as consistent with a hypothesis. Tumors showed preferential V and J gene usage, and their T-cell repertoire diversity fell below that of lymph nodes yet above that of nontumor tissue. Tumor and nontumor tissue repertoires were significantly more similar in luminal-like than in basal-like breast cancer. The data were judged consistent with most tumor T cells deriving from the lymph node and then expanding within tumor tissue.

Sequencer: Illumina HiSeq 2000. TCR beta chain libraries were generated through multiplex PCR amplification. High-throughput sequencing was used to analyze the amplified TCR beta chain products. Using fastp at Q25 and MiXCR, TCRdb reprocessed the public reads and kept productive beta chains. Every distinct CDR3 protein forms one entry, paired with its most common genes and DNA. For this sample the table gives about 230,000 distinct CDR3 sequences, of which approximately 30% were detected only once. Approximately 1.5% of the sample belongs to the ten largest clones. Cut back by 10 bases and 4 bases, the V and J ends lie 11 bases apart. The CDR3, from cysteine to phenylalanine, totals 11 residues. Left in the record is the CDR3 DNA by itself, 33 bases read in frame from the first base. CDR1 and CDR2, looked up from the germline V gene, are SNHLY and FYNNEI. This clonotype has at least ten counts. Its antigen is unknown. Nothing much larger sits one base from this clone, and base qualities are not available.

Lymph node samples came from the axillary draining lymph nodes of breast cancer patients. Sequencing input: axillary lymph node tissue. The TCR was taken from a female donor with breast cancer. Some clones in this sample may be carry-over from other donors' samples. The chain uses TRBV2 and TRBJ2-7; tentative D gene TRBD2, with 6 bases matching. The CDR3 reads as follows: CAIRREYEQYF. In nucleotides, the sequence is TGTGCCATCAGGAGGGAGTACGAGCAGTACTTC. Extended through the reference TRBV2 and TRBJ2-7 proteins, this CDR3 yields the full variable domain: EPEVTQTPSHQVTQMGQEVILRCVPISNHLYFYWYRQILGQKVEFLVSFYNNEISEKSEIFDDQFSVERPDGSNFTLKIRSTKLEDSAMYFCAIRREYEQYFGPGTRLTVT.